These T cell receptor beta chains were read from a single sample in a study of blood T cell repertoires in COVID-19. The assay was immunoSEQ multiplex PCR, and TCRdb's table has in-frame clones only and misses some. The sample records more than 450,000 clones, roughly 87% being singletons. Sequenced input: PBMCs or T cells enriched from blood (not recorded which). These receptors came from a woman under 30 who had recovered from COVID-19. Both conserved end residues are part of each CDR3. D genes are given only for firm matches. Clone size is not always given. Where it is, it says once, few, many or a class for expanded clones.

clone size,CDR3 length,V gene,J gene,D gene,CDR3 DNA,CDR3 protein
NA,18,TRBV23-1,TRBJ2-6,NA,TGCGCCAGCAGTCAAGCCTCGCCGGGTGCCTCTGGGGCCAACGTCCTGACTTTC,CASSQASPGASGANVLTF
NA,14,TRBV27,TRBJ1-1,NA,TGTGCCAGCAGGCGGGGACGCGCGAACACTGAAGCTTTCTTT,CASRRGRANTEAFF
NA,15,TRBV5-1,TRBJ1-4,NA,TGCGCCAGCAGCGCCGAGATTGCAACTAATGAAAAACTGTTTTTT,CASSAEIATNEKLFF
NA,15,TRBV27,TRBJ2-5,NA,TGTGCCAGCAGTTTGGTGCCCGGAACGGGAGAGACCCAGTACTTC,CASSLVPGTGETQYF
NA,18,TRBV6-2/TRBV6-3,TRBJ2-3,TRBD2,TGTGCCAGCACCCCGGGGACTAGCGGGCATTCTAGCACAGATACGCAGTATTTT,CASTPGTSGHSSTDTQYF
NA,14,TRBV19,TRBJ1-2,TRBD1,TGTGCCAGTAGTATAACAGGGGTGGGGCTCGGCTACACCTTC,CASSITGVGLGYTF
NA,13,TRBV12-3/TRBV12-4,TRBJ1-1,NA,TGTGCCAGCATTAAAGGGGAGGGAACTGAAGCTTTCTTT,CASIKGEGTEAFF
once,14,TRBV9,TRBJ2-7,TRBD2,TGTGCCAGCAGCGGTAGCGGGGGCTCCTACGAGCAGTACTTC,CASSGSGGSYEQYF
NA,18,TRBV6-7,TRBJ1-5,TRBD1,TGTGCCAGCAGAAAATGCCGTAAGGGGGCTGGGTTGAATCAGCCCCAGCATTTT,CASRKCRKGAGLNQPQHF
NA,14,TRBV7-8,TRBJ1-2,TRBD1,TGTGCCAGCAGCATGACAGGACAGGTTTATGGCTACACCTTC,CASSMTGQVYGYTF
NA,13,TRBV2,TRBJ2-7,NA,TGTGCCAGCAGTGATCTAAAGAGCTACGAGCAGTACTTC,CASSDLKSYEQYF
NA,17,TRBV7-9,TRBJ1-5,NA,TGTGCCAGCAGCTTTGGGGCTGAAGGGGCAAGCAATCAGCCCCAGCATTTT,CASSFGAEGASNQPQHF
NA,15,TRBV11-2,TRBJ1-5,NA,TGTGCCAGCAGCTACGGGGTCGGGGGGTTGGAGCCCCAGCATTTT,CASSYGVGGLEPQHF
NA,15,TRBV19,TRBJ1-1,NA,TGTGCCAGTAGTAATTTGCAGGGCCAGAACACTGAAGCTTTCTTT,CASSNLQGQNTEAFF
NA,14,TRBV29-1,TRBJ1-2,NA,TGCAGCGTTGAAGGTGGCTCCCTCTCGGGGGGCTACACCTTC,CSVEGGSLSGGYTF
few,13,TRBV18,TRBJ1-2,NA,TGTGCCAGCTCACGTACAGGGACGGAAGGCTACACCTTC,CASSRTGTEGYTF
NA,16,TRBV3-1/TRBV3-2,TRBJ1-2,TRBD1,TGTGCCAGCAGCCAAGGGGGAATGGGACAGATTTATGGCTACACCTTC,CASSQGGMGQIYGYTF
NA,17,TRBV4-1,TRBJ1-5,NA,TGCGCCAGCAGCCAGGAGCTAAGCATACGGGGGGATCAGCCCCAGCATTTT,CASSQELSIRGDQPQHF
NA,15,TRBV5-1,TRBJ2-5,TRBD2,TGCGCCAGCAGCTCACTAGCGGGGGGGCAAGAGACCCAGTACTTC,CASSSLAGGQETQYF
NA,15,TRBV5-1,TRBJ2-7,NA,TGCGCCAGCAGCTTGGGGCAGGATTCCTCCTACGAGCAGTACTTC,CASSLGQDSSYEQYF
NA,15,TRBV30,TRBJ1-6,NA,TGTGCCTGGAGCTTAAAGGGGCAGGATAATTCACCCCTCCACTTT,CAWSLKGQDNSPLHF
few,14,TRBV28,TRBJ1-1,NA,TGTGCCAGCTACATTGGGGATCGGGGCACTGAAGCTTTCTTT,CASYIGDRGTEAFF
few,13,TRBV6-1,TRBJ2-7,NA,TGTGCCAGCAGACGACAGGATCCCTACGAGCAGTACTTC,CASRRQDPYEQYF
NA,15,TRBV7-2,TRBJ1-1,NA,TGTGCCAGCAGCCAATACCCGGGACAGAACACTGAAGCTTTCTTT,CASSQYPGQNTEAFF
NA,15,TRBV3-1/TRBV3-2,TRBJ2-5,TRBD2,TGTGCCAGCAGCCATTCCCTAGCGGGGAGAGAGACCCAGTACTTC,CASSHSLAGRETQYF
NA,15,TRBV2,TRBJ2-5,TRBD1,TGTGCCAGCAGTGCCCCGGGACAGGGTAGGGAGACCCAGTACTTC,CASSAPGQGRETQYF
NA,16,TRBV2,TRBJ2-1,NA,TGTGCCAGCAGCGTGTCGCCCCGAGGACTTCTCAATGAGCAGTTCTTC,CASSVSPRGLLNEQFF
NA,13,TRBV2,TRBJ1-5,TRBD1,TGTGCCGGTGGGACAGAGCCTAGTCAGCCCCAGCATTTT,CAGGTEPSQPQHF
NA,14,TRBV7-9,TRBJ1-1,NA,TGTGCCAGCAGCTTAGCGGTGGCAGGGACTGAAGCTTTCTTT,CASSLAVAGTEAFF
NA,16,TRBV27,TRBJ2-5,NA,TGTGCCAGCAGTTTATCGAAGGCCAGACAGTGGGAGACCCAGTACTTC,CASSLSKARQWETQYF
NA,16,TRBV6-1,TRBJ2-7,NA,TGTGCCAGCAGTGAAGCTCCGACAGAGAAAGGCTACGAGCAGTACTTC,CASSEAPTEKGYEQYF
NA,14,TRBV5-6,TRBJ2-7,NA,TGTGCCAGCAGCCGCGGACGGGGAAGCTACGAGCAGTACTTC,CASSRGRGSYEQYF
NA,14,TRBV6-4,TRBJ2-1,TRBD2,TGTGCCAGCAGTGGACTAGCGGGGACGCATGAGCAGTTCTTC,CASSGLAGTHEQFF
NA,17,TRBV7-3,TRBJ2-2,TRBD2,TGTGCCAGCAGCTTAAACCCACCGGGGGGGAACACCGGGGAGCTGTTTTTT,CASSLNPPGGNTGELFF
once,16,TRBV18,TRBJ2-2,TRBD1,TGTGCCAGCTCACCAGCCCCGGGACAGGGCGCCGGGGAGCTGTTTTTT,CASSPAPGQGAGELFF
NA,15,TRBV9,TRBJ1-6,NA,TGTGCCAGCAGCGTAGAATGGGGGGGAGGTTCACCCCTCCACTTT,CASSVEWGGGSPLHF
NA,16,TRBV28,TRBJ2-5,TRBD1,TGTGCCAGCAGTTTCACGACAGGGGATGGGCAAGAGACCCAGTACTTC,CASSFTTGDGQETQYF